This T cell receptor (beta chain) was recorded in a study of PD-1 blockade in classical Hodgkin lymphoma. Study information: Nivolumab dosing for patients was 3 mg/kg, administered intravenously every 2 weeks.

All trial patients relapsed after autologous stem cell transplantation. The CDR3 sequence is 15 residues long. Germline V gene data show CDR1 as SNHLY and CDR2 as FYNNEI. V lost 6 bases to trimming and J lost 4 bases, with 18 bases between them. Method: immunoSEQ multiplex PCR; TCRdb's copy keeps in-frame clones and lacks some. The data contain some 150,000 clones, 78% of them seen just once; the ten biggest clones take up over 7.5%. The TCR sequence derives from a human donor with classical Hodgkin lymphoma. Sample: peripheral blood mononuclear cells (PBMCs), taken before the second cycle of nivolumab. J is TRBJ1-2 and V is TRBV2; weak D call: TRBD1 (5 bases). The CDR3 region has the DNA TGTGCCAGCAGCGTTTTGTGGGGCGGGGGCTATGGCTACACCTTC. Translation gives CASSVLWGGGYGYTF.